The 32 T cell receptor beta chains given below trace back to one sample, sequenced in a study of blood T cell repertoires in COVID-19. Assay: immunoSEQ multiplex PCR; the TCRdb copy retains only in-frame clones and omits some. The profile shows around 140,000 clones, around 80% of them singletons. The sample consisted of PBMCs or T cells enriched from blood (not recorded which). These receptors came from a man aged 40-50 years with acute COVID-19.

V gene TRBV7-9 combines with J gene TRBJ2-5, with 10 bases identical to TRBD2. Germline CDR1 reads SEHNR; CDR2 reads FQNEAQ (reference sequence). Germline trimming cut 5 bases from V and 0 bases from J; bases unmatched to any gene: 12. CDR3 length: 18 residues. The CDR3 region has the DNA TGTGCCAGCAGCACCGGGACTAGCGCTTTTGGGGACCAAGAGACCCAGTACTTC. Translating gives CASSTGTSAFGDQETQYF. Full variable domain (outside the CDR3, taken from reference TRBV7-9 and TRBJ2-5): DTGVSQNPRHKITKRGQNVTFRCDPISEHNRLYWYRQTLGQGPEFLTYFQNEAQLEKSRLLSDRFSAERPKGSFSTLEIQRTEQGDSAMYLCASSTGTSAFGDQETQYFGPGTRLLVL.

This clone came up a few times. The rearrangement joins TRBV10-1 to TRBJ1-1; D might be TRBD1 (5 bases). Germline V gives CDR1 WNHNN, CDR2 SYGVQD (reference sequence). The CDR3 runs 13 residues. V lost 0 bases to trimming and J lost 9 bases, with 11 bases between them. The CDR3 DNA reads as TGCGCCAGCAGTGAGTCGGACATATCCCAAGCTTTCTTT. This sequence encodes CASSESDISQAFF.

The CDR3 sequence is CASSFSDTNQPQHF. CDR3 DNA: TGTGCCAGCAGTTTTTCGGACACCAATCAGCCCCAGCATTTT. The chain combines TRBV28 with TRBJ1-5, with TRBD1 as a possible D gene (5 bases). Looked up from germline, CDR1 is MDHEN and CDR2 is SYDVKM. The CDR3 is 14 residues long. Trimming pared 3 bases from V and 3 bases from J, leaving 9 bases between.

This chain connects TRBV19 to TRBJ1-4; 8 bases line up with TRBD1. The germline gives CDR1 LNHDA, CDR2 SQIVND (reference sequence). This CDR3 comprises 16 residues. V lost 5 bases to trimming and J lost 4 bases; unmatched junction nucleotides: 9. In DNA form, the CDR3 reads TGTGCCAGTAGTCCCCGGACAGGGCTCGGTAATGAAAAACTGTTTTTT. This gives the protein CASSPRTGLGNEKLFF.

The chain joins TRBV5-1 to TRBJ2-1; 8 nucleotides align to TRBD2. The V gene's germline CDR1 is SGHRS and CDR2 YFSETQ. V was pared by 3 bases and J by 2 bases, with 7 bases of the junction left unmatched. The CDR3 sequence is 16 residues long. The CDR3 sequence is CASSSGLAGPYNEQFF. The CDR3 nucleotides are TGCGCCAGCAGCTCCGGACTAGCCGGGCCCTACAATGAGCAGTTCTTC.

This chain links TRBV11-2 with TRBJ2-3; TRBD2 aligns across 10 bases. CDR1 and CDR2 from the germline V gene are SGHAT and FQNNGV. V gave up 2 bases and J gave up 1 base; unmatched junction bases: 3. This CDR3 spans 16 amino acids. In DNA, the CDR3 is TGTGCCAGCAGCTTAATGGGGACTAGCGGCACAGATACGCAGTATTTT. It yields the protein CASSLMGTSGTDTQYF.

CDR3 sequence: CASSQLRLYNEQFF. For the CDR3, the DNA is TGTGCCAGCAGCCAACTGCGGCTCTACAATGAGCAGTTCTTC. The V gene is TRBV3-1 (or the pseudogene TRBV3-2), the J gene TRBJ2-1; D gene uncertain. This CDR3 contains 14 residues. Germline CDR1 reads LGHDT; CDR2 reads YNNKEL (reference sequence). Trimming cost V 2 bases and J 3 bases, with 8 bases left between them.

This chain joins TRBV30 and TRBJ1-2; D may be TRBD1 (5 bases). Per the germline V gene, CDR1 is GTSNPN and CDR2 is SVGIG (reference sequence). V lost 0 bases and J lost 0, with 8 bases in between. This CDR3 has 14 amino acids. CDR3 bases: TGTGCCTGGAGTGTTCAGGGCCCTAACTATGGCTACACCTTC. Its protein product is CAWSVQGPNYGYTF.

This chain joins TRBV5-1 and TRBJ1-1, with D perhaps TRBD1 (6 bases). Germline CDR1 is SGHRS and CDR2 is YFSETQ. This CDR3 has 16 amino acids. V was clipped by 1 base and J by 0 bases, with 13 bases between them. The CDR3 DNA follows: TGCGCCAGCAGCTTGATGCCAGGGGTTTTGAACACTGAAGCTTTCTTT. Encoded protein: CASSLMPGVLNTEAFF.

This clone was recorded once. In DNA form, the CDR3 reads TGCGCCAGCAGCTTGGGGACAGCGGGAAACTATGGCTACACCTTC. It is translated as CASSLGTAGNYGYTF. The rearrangement links TRBV5-1 to TRBJ1-2; D possibly corresponds to TRBD1 (6 bases). Germline assignment: CDR1 SGHRS and CDR2 YFSETQ. The V gene lost 0 bases and the J gene lost 2 bases, with 11 bases spanning the gap. This CDR3 region has 15 residues.

The rearrangement links TRBV29-1 to TRBJ2-2; 7 bases match TRBD2. The CDR3 is 14 residues long. Trimming at V came to 7 bases and at J to 2 bases, leaving 7 bases not matched to a gene. Germline lookup yields CDR1 SQVTM and CDR2 ANQGSEA. The CDR3 sequence: CSAARDYNTGELFF. The DNA for the CDR3 is TGCAGCGCTGCCCGGGACTACAACACCGGGGAGCTGTTTTTT.

The CDR3 DNA reads as TGCGCCAGCAGCCAAGAACGCGGAGCGGTCCGGTTCTTC. Its translation is CASSQERGAVRFF. The rearrangement uses TRBV4-1 and TRBJ2-1; weak D call: TRBD2 (5 bases). Trimming removed 0 bases at V and 15 bases at J, with 15 bases between. CDR1 and CDR2 (germline): MGHRA, YSYEKL. The CDR3 has 13 residues.

This chain links TRBV7-2 with TRBJ2-1; maybe TRBD1 (7 bases). The CDR3 is 15 amino acids. Trimming pared 3 bases from V and 2 bases from J, leaving 11 bases between. Germline-derived CDR1 and CDR2 are SGHTA and FQGNSA. This CDR3 is CASSFAGGPYNEQFF. In DNA form, the CDR3 reads TGTGCCAGCAGCTTCGCAGGGGGGCCCTACAATGAGCAGTTCTTC. Together with reference TRBV7-2 and TRBJ2-1, the CDR3 gives the full variable domain: GAGVSQSPSNKVTEKGKDVELRCDPISGHTALYWYRQSLGQGLEFLIYFQGNSAPDKSGLPSDRFSAERTGGSVSTLTIQRTQQEDSAVYLCASSFAGGPYNEQFFGPGTRLTVL.

The chain uses TRBV5-6 and TRBJ2-1; 8 bases agree with TRBD2. This CDR3 region has 14 residues. The V and J ends lost 3 bases and 10 bases, in that order; junction bases with no gene match: 9. The germline V gene has CDR1 SGHDT and CDR2 YYEEEE. This CDR3 reads CASSSGLGQREQFF. The CDR3 DNA is TGTGCCAGCAGCTCGGGACTAGGGCAAAGAGAGCAGTTCTTC.

This clone was seen a single time. The rearrangement joins TRBV9 to TRBJ1-6; possibly TRBD1 for D (6 bases). Per germline, CDR1 SGDLS and CDR2 YYNGEE. The CDR3 sequence is 15 residues long. V was trimmed by 1 base and J by 4 bases, leaving 9 bases between them. Written as DNA, the CDR3 is TGTGCCAGCAGCGTACTGCAGGGGTATAATTCACCCCTCCACTTT. Protein sequence: CASSVLQGYNSPLHF. The full variable domain, in which reference TRBV9 and TRBJ1-6 provide the parts outside the CDR3, is DSGVTQTPKHLITATGQRVTLRCSPRSGDLSVYWYQQSLDQGLQFLIQYYNGEERAKGNILERFSAQQFPDLHSELNLSSLELGDSALYFCASSVLQGYNSPLHFGNGTRLTVT.

This clone was picked up a small number of times. This chain joins TRBV7-2 and TRBJ2-7; tentatively, D is TRBD1 (6 bases). CDR1 is SGHTA, CDR2 FQGNSA, per germline. CDR3 length equals 15 residues. The ends were cut back, 1 base at V and 6 bases at J, with 16 bases in the middle. The CDR3 loop reads CASSLEGHVSGEQYF. The DNA for the CDR3 is TGTGCCAGCAGCTTAGAGGGACATGTCTCGGGCGAGCAGTACTTC.

The chain uses TRBV5-1 and TRBJ1-6, with D possibly TRBD1 on 6 matching bases. Germline CDR1 SGHRS, CDR2 YFSETQ. Trimming shortened V by 0 bases and J by 8 bases, and 12 bases separated the two germline ends. The CDR3 has 15 residues. The CDR3 bases are TGCGCCAGCAGCTTGGGGACAGCCCCGGATTCACCCCTCCACTTT. Encoded protein: CASSLGTAPDSPLHF. The full variable domain, in which reference TRBV5-1 and TRBJ1-6 provide the parts outside the CDR3, is KAGVTQTPRYLIKTRGQQVTLSCSPISGHRSVSWYQQTPGQGLQFLFEYFSETQRNKGNFPGRFSGRQFSNSRSEMNVSTLELGDSALYLCASSLGTAPDSPLHFGNGTRLTVT.

This clone occurred once. V usage is TRBV7-9 and J usage is TRBJ1-1; D not certain. CDR3 length equals 14 residues. Germline V lookup: CDR1 SEHNR, CDR2 FQNEAQ (reference sequence). V lost 5 bases and J lost 0, with 10 bases in between. The CDR3 loop is CASSLEQVNTEAFF. The CDR3 DNA reads as TGTGCCAGCAGCCTCGAGCAGGTGAACACTGAAGCTTTCTTT.

The chain recombines TRBV6-5 with TRBJ2-5; tentatively, D is TRBD1 (6 bases). V lost 4 bases and J 8 bases, leaving 11 bases between the germline ends. Germline CDR1 MNHEY, CDR2 SVGAGI. The CDR3 spans 12 residues. CDR3 in amino acids: CASSWVGGTQYF. As DNA, the CDR3 is TGTGCCAGCAGTTGGGTAGGGGGAACCCAGTACTTC.

The chain uses TRBV5-6 and TRBJ1-1, with TRBD1 as a possible D gene (6 bases). CDR1 SGHDT and CDR2 YYEEEE come from the germline V gene. The ends were cut back, 3 bases at V and 4 bases at J, with 19 bases in the middle. This CDR3 has 16 amino acids. CDR3 DNA: TGTGCCAGCAGCTCGCGAGGGGCAGGGGCACCCACTGAAGCTTTCTTT. Encoded protein: CASSSRGAGAPTEAFF.

This clone appeared a few times. The chain uses TRBV24-1 and TRBJ1-1, with 9 bases fitting TRBD1. This CDR3 is built from 15 residues. V lost 4 bases, J lost 1 base, and 3 bases stayed unmatched. Germline V gene data show CDR1 as KGHDR and CDR2 as SFDVKD. Here the CDR3 reads CATSEGTGTNTEAFF. DNA for the CDR3: TGTGCCACCAGTGAAGGGACAGGGACGAACACTGAAGCTTTCTTT.

The chain joins TRBV2 to TRBJ1-5; 9 bases align to TRBD1. CDR3 length: 14 residues. Per germline, CDR1 SNHLY and CDR2 FYNNEI. Losses at the gene ends were 7 bases for V and 4 bases for J; bases not matched to a gene: 5. The CDR3 DNA is TGTGCCAGCAAAGAGGGGACAGGGAATCAGCCCCAGCATTTT. This codes for CASKEGTGNQPQHF.

The genes are TRBV3-1 (or the pseudogene TRBV3-2) and TRBJ1-2; the D is unclear. Trimming pared 10 bases from V and 7 bases from J, leaving 28 bases between. The CDR3 is 16 residues long. Germline assignment: CDR1 LGHDT and CDR2 YNNKEL (reference sequence). The CDR3: CATRNAHGGLRLGYTF. The CDR3 nucleotides are TGTGCCACCAGGAATGCTCACGGCGGACTTCGCCTTGGCTACACCTTC.

The chain couples TRBV15 to TRBJ2-3, with TRBD2 matching over 10 bases. The CDR3 consists of 15 residues. Per the germline V gene, CDR1 is LNHNV and CDR2 is YYDKDF (reference sequence). Losses at the gene ends were 5 bases for V and 2 bases for J; bases not matched to a gene: 4. CDR3 nucleotides: TGTGCCACCAGCGGAAGCGGGGGGGACACAGATACGCAGTATTTT. As protein: CATSGSGGDTDTQYF.

The chain combines TRBV2 with TRBJ1-6; tentative D call: TRBD1 (5 bases). Per the germline V gene, CDR1 is SNHLY and CDR2 is FYNNEI. CDR3 size: 14 residues. Trimming shortened V by 7 bases and J by 10 bases, and 17 bases separated the two germline ends. In DNA form, the CDR3 reads TGTGCCAGCATTTTTGACAGCCAGTACTCACCCCTCCACTTT. Translated: CASIFDSQYSPLHF.

The chain links TRBV29-1 to TRBJ2-5; TRBD2 might be the D (5 bases). The CDR3 sequence is 14 residues long. Germline CDR1 reads SQVTM; CDR2 reads ANQGSEA. Between the trimmed V and J ends, which lost 6 bases and 4 bases, there was a span of 18 bases. This chain's CDR3 is CSVDQAGLVETQYF. As DNA, the CDR3 is TGCAGCGTGGACCAAGCCGGACTGGTAGAGACCCAGTACTTC. Using reference TRBV29-1 and TRBJ2-5 for the parts outside the CDR3, the full variable domain is SAVISQKPSRDICQRGTSLTIQCQVDSQVTMMFWYRQQPGQSLTLIATANQGSEATYESGFVIDKFPISRPNLTFSTLTVSNMSPEDSSIYLCSVDQAGLVETQYFGPGTRLLVL.

A few counts support this clone. The rearrangement joins TRBV7-9 to TRBJ2-1, with D hard to call. V was trimmed by 5 bases and J by 5 bases, leaving 10 bases between them. CDR1 and CDR2 from the germline V gene are SEHNR and FQNEAQ (reference sequence). The CDR3 has 13 amino acids. CDR3 region: CASSRRLDNEQFF. The CDR3 DNA reads as TGTGCCAGCAGCCGACGACTGGACAATGAGCAGTTCTTC.

This chain links TRBV5-1 with TRBJ2-7, with 13 bases matching TRBD2. V lost 4 bases to trimming and J lost 5 bases; unmatched junction nucleotides: 6. The germline CDR1 and CDR2 sequences are SGHRS and YFSETQ. This CDR3 region has 15 residues. The CDR3 DNA sequence: TGCGCCAGCAGCACGGCCGGGACTAGCGGGAACGAGCAGTACTTC. Translation: CASSTAGTSGNEQYF.

This clone was counted only a few times. This chain connects TRBV3-1 (or the pseudogene TRBV3-2) to TRBJ1-2; D call uncertain. The CDR3 has 12 residues. CDR1 and CDR2 (germline): LGHDT, YNNKEL (reference sequence). Between the trimmed V and J ends, which lost 4 bases and 3 bases, there was a span of 6 bases. Written as DNA, the CDR3 is TGTGCCAGCAGCCGCGGGGACTATGGCTACACCTTC. Its protein product is CASSRGDYGYTF.

The rearrangement uses TRBV9 and TRBJ1-2, with D possibly being TRBD1 (6 bases). The CDR3 covers 13 residues. Germline loops: CDR1 SGDLS, CDR2 YYNGEE. V was pared by 3 bases and J by 8 bases, with 14 bases between. Written as DNA, the CDR3 is TGTGCCAGCAGCGCAACAGGGCTCCAGGGCTACACCTTC. Protein sequence: CASSATGLQGYTF.

This rearrangement joins TRBV11-2 to TRBJ2-5; 7 bases match TRBD2. Germline-derived CDR1 and CDR2 are SGHAT and FQNNGV. There are 15 residues in the CDR3. Trimming took 5 bases from V and 2 from J; bases not matched to a gene: 8. The CDR3 DNA reads TGTGCCAGCAGCCCCGGGACTACCTTACAAGAGACCCAGTACTTC. It codes for CASSPGTTLQETQYF.

In this sample, this clone turned up once. V usage is TRBV6-2 or TRBV6-3 and J usage is TRBJ2-2; D unclear. Between the trimmed V and J ends, which lost 6 bases and 4 bases, there was a span of 12 bases. CDR1 is MNHEY, CDR2 SVGEGT, per germline. This CDR3 spans 14 amino acids. The CDR3 sequence is CASSKIVSTGELFF. The CDR3 DNA sequence: TGTGCCAGCAGCAAGATAGTGAGCACCGGGGAGCTGTTTTTT.